This TCR beta chain was captured in a study of T cell changes during pregnancy in multiple sclerosis. Assay: immunoSEQ multiplex PCR; the TCRdb copy retains only in-frame clones and omits some. The data contain 40,000 or so clones, nearly 90% of them singletons. Germline assignment: CDR1 MGHRA and CDR2 YSYEKL. V lost 1 base and J lost 10, with 13 bases in between. The length of the CDR3 is 14 residues. The chain recombines TRBV4-1 with TRBJ1-4; unclear D gene. The material sequenced was CD4+ T cells from peripheral blood mononuclear cells, taken in the first trimester of pregnancy. The origin of this receptor is a female donor with multiple sclerosis, enrolled in a pregnancy study. CDR3 protein: CASSQGDGGRKLFF. The CDR3 DNA follows: TGCGCCAGCAGCCAAGGAGACGGTGGGAGAAAACTGTTTTTT.